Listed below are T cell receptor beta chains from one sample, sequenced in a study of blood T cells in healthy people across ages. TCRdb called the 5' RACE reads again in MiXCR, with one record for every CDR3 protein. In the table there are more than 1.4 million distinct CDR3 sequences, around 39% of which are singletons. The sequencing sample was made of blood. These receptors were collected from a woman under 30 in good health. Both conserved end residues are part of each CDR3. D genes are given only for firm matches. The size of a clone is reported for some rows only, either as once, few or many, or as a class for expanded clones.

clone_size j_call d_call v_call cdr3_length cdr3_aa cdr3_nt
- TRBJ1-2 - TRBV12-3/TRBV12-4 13 CASSFTNLRGYTF TGTGCCAGCAGTTTCACGAACCTGAGGGGCTACACCTTC
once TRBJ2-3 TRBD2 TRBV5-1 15 CASSLGGLVDNTQYF TGCGCCAGCAGCTTGGGTGGACTAGTCGACAATACGCAGTATTTT
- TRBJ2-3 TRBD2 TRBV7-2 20 CASSARPPTSGYFIGDTQYF TGTGCCAGCAGCGCCAGGCCCCCGACTAGCGGGTATTTTATTGGAGATACGCAGTATTTT
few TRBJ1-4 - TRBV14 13 CASSQIDSGKLFF TGTGCCAGCAGTCAAATTGACAGCGGGAAACTGTTTTTT
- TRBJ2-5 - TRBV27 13 CASRRDGVYPEYF TGTGCCAGCAGAAGGGACGGCGTGTATCCGGAGTACTTC
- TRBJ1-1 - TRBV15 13 CATSRQRGSEAFF TGTGCCACCAGCAGGCAGCGGGGTTCGGAAGCTTTCTTT
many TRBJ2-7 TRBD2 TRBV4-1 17 CASSHPPKLAGFYEQYF TGCGCCAGCAGCCATCCGCCAAAACTAGCGGGGTTCTACGAGCAGTACTTC
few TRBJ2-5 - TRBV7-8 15 CASSLARTVQETQYF TGTGCCAGCAGCTTAGCGAGAACAGTCCAAGAGACCCAGTACTTC
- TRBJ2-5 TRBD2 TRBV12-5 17 CVSGLVLGLVLQETQYF TGTGTTAGTGGTTTGGTACTGGGACTAGTTCTCCAAGAGACCCAGTACTTC
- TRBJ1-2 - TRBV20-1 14 CSARGQGMVYGYTF TGCAGTGCCCGAGGGCAGGGGATGGTCTATGGCTACACCTTC
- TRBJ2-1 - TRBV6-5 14 CASTPPDAYNEQFF TGTGCCAGCACCCCTCCGGATGCATACAATGAGCAGTTCTTC
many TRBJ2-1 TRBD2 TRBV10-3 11 CAASGSYEQFF TGTGCCGCAAGCGGGAGCTATGAGCAGTTCTTC
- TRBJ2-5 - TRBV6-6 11 CASSYGVQQYF TGTGCCAGCAGTTACGGGGTCCAGCAGTACTTC
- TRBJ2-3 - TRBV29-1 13 CSVDHLSTDTQYF TGCAGCGTTGACCATTTGAGCACAGATACGCAGTATTTT
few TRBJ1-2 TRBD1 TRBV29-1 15 CSVESIKGQGYGYTF TGCAGCGTTGAAAGTATCAAGGGACAGGGGTATGGCTACACCTTC
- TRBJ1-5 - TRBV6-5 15 CASSSDQGWGQPQHF TGTGCCAGCAGTTCCGACCAGGGATGGGGGCAGCCCCAGCATTTT
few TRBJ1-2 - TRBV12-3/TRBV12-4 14 CASSPDAGVAGYTF TGTGCCAGCAGCCCCGACGCAGGGGTTGCTGGCTACACCTTC
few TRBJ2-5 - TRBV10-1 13 CASSEHLGETQYF TGCGCCAGCAGTGAGCATCTAGGAGAGACCCAGTACTTC
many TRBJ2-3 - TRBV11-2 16 CASSLIGGASTDTQYF TGTGCCAGCAGCTTGATAGGCGGGGCTAGCACAGATACGCAGTATTTT
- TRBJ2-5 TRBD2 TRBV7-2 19 CASSFDGLAGGPSYNEQYF TGTGCCAGCAGCTTTGACGGACTAGCGGGAGGGCCCTCCTACAATGAGCAGTACTTC
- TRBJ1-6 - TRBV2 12 CASTDEGSPLHF TGTGCCAGCACCGACGAGGGTTCACCCCTCCACTTT
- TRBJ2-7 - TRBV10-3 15 CAISGLAESSYEQYF TGTGCCATCAGTGGGTTAGCGGAGAGCTCCTACGAGCAGTACTTC
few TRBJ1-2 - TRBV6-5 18 CASSYPWGTDVANYGYTF TGTGCCAGCAGCTACCCCTGGGGCACCGACGTAGCTAACTATGGCTACACCTTC
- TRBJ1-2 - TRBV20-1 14 CSARVTDSSYGYTF TGCAGTGCTAGAGTCACGGACAGTTCCTATGGCTACACCTTC
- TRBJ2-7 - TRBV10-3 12 CAISQTESEQYF TGTGCCATCAGCCAGACTGAAAGCGAGCAGTACTTC
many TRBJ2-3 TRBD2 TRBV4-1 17 CASSQARLALFTDTQYF TGCGCCAGCAGCCAGGCCCGACTAGCGCTCTTCACAGATACGCAGTATTTT
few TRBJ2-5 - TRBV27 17 CASTLARPELFPETQYF TGTGCCAGCACGCTAGCCCGCCCAGAGTTGTTTCCCGAGACCCAGTACTTC
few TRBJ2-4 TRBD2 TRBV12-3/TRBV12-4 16 CASSDSGLAGINEQYF TGTGCCAGCAGTGACTCAGGACTAGCGGGAATCAATGAGCAGTACTTC
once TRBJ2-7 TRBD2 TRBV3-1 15 CASRATSGTYNEQYF TGTGCCAGCAGGGCGACTAGCGGCACCTACAATGAGCAGTACTTC
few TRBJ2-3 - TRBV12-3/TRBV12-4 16 CASSPGQGGPSDTQYF TGTGCCAGCAGCCCAGGACAGGGAGGGCCTTCAGATACGCAGTATTTT
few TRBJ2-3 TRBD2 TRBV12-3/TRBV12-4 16 CASSFIAGGDPDTQYF TGTGCCAGCAGTTTTATTGCGGGGGGGGACCCAGATACGCAGTATTTT